One sample yielded the 26 T cell receptor beta chains listed below, sequenced in a study of beta chain features in type 1 diabetes. Investigators reverse transcribed all isolated RNA, so they sequenced expressed TCRB transcripts. Sequencing was performed with immunoSEQ multiplex PCR; in TCRdb, only in-frame clones are kept and a portion is missing. The sample includes approximately 150,000 clones, 10% seen only once; the top ten take 1.3%. The sample taken for sequencing was naive CD4+ T cells from blood. The receptors shown here come from a man between 18 and 35 years old in good health.

This chain links TRBV7-6 with TRBJ2-3, with 10 bases matching TRBD1. This CDR3 comprises 15 residues. Germline CDR1 reads SGHVS; CDR2 reads FNYEAQ. V was clipped by 5 bases and J by 4 bases; unmatched bases: 6. The CDR3 here is CASSAGTGVPDTQYF. CDR3 bases: TGTGCCAGCAGCGCTGGGACAGGGGTTCCAGATACGCAGTATTTT.

The sample holds a few counts of this clone. The genes are TRBV4-1 and TRBJ2-1; TRBD2 aligns across 9 bases. This CDR3 spans 16 amino acids. Per the germline V gene, CDR1 is MGHRA and CDR2 is YSYEKL. Trimming took 1 base from V and 7 from J; bases not matched to a gene: 8. CDR3 sequence (DNA): TGCGCCAGCAGCCAAGCCCGCGGGGGGGCGAGTAATGAGCAGTTCTTC. Protein product: CASSQARGGASNEQFF.

This rearrangement joins TRBV28 to TRBJ2-7; 8 bases fit TRBD2. The junction had 7 bases not matched to a gene; V was cut back by 3 bases and J by 0 bases. Germline V gene lookup returns CDR1 MDHEN and CDR2 SYDVKM. The CDR3 is made up of 16 amino acids. The CDR3 DNA sequence: TGTGCCAGCAGTTTTCATTATAGCGGGGTCTCCTACGAGCAGTACTTC. Its translation: CASSFHYSGVSYEQYF.

This clone was found a few times. This chain links TRBV7-7 with TRBJ2-2; D perhaps matches TRBD2 (6 bases). CDR3 length: 17 residues. Germline V lookup: CDR1 SSHAT, CDR2 FNYEAQ (reference sequence). V was pared by 5 bases and J by 2 bases, with 18 bases between. The DNA for the CDR3 is TGTGCCAGCAGCCCATACTTAACTAGCCTAAACACCGGGGAGCTGTTTTTT. Its translation is CASSPYLTSLNTGELFF.

This clone turned up a few times. The chain carries TRBV18 and TRBJ2-2, with 8 bases that match TRBD1. The CDR3 is made up of 16 amino acids. V lost 5 bases and J lost 1; bases outside the gene matches: 6. Looked up from germline, CDR1 is KGHSH and CDR2 is LQKENI. As DNA, the CDR3 is TGTGCCAGCTCAAGACAGGGGTCCGAGAACACCGGGGAGCTGTTTTTT. Encoded protein: CASSRQGSENTGELFF.

This clone has only a few counts. J is TRBJ1-3 and V is TRBV7-2; 9 positions match TRBD1. From germline, CDR1 is SGHTA and CDR2 FQGNSA. V dropped 5 bases and J dropped 2; count of bases not matched to a gene: 4. The CDR3 contains 15 residues. The CDR3 DNA reads TGTGCCAGCAGCATAGGGACAGGGCCTGGAAACACCATATATTTT. Amino acid sequence: CASSIGTGPGNTIYF.

The chain combines TRBV10-3 with TRBJ2-7; 7 nucleotides align to TRBD1. V shed 10 bases, J shed 2 bases, and the junction held 8 bases outside the gene matches. This CDR3 contains 13 residues. Germline V lookup: CDR1 ENHRY, CDR2 SYGVKD. This CDR3 reads CATGQTSTYEQYF. The CDR3 DNA reads as TGTGCCACGGGACAGACCTCTACCTACGAGCAGTACTTC.

In its sample, this clone was seen many times. The chain's CDR3 is CSVAESSSYNEQFF. The CDR3 coding sequence is TGCAGCGTTGCCGAATCCAGCTCCTACAATGAGCAGTTCTTC. The rearrangement links TRBV29-1 to TRBJ2-1; D is unresolved. Looked up from germline, CDR1 is SQVTM and CDR2 is ANQGSEA. The CDR3 sequence is 14 residues long. V was clipped by 4 bases and J by 0 bases, with 10 bases between them.

V is TRBV20-1 and J is TRBJ2-7, with TRBD2 matching 8 bases. V trimming: 6 bases; J trimming: 6 bases; junction bases outside the gene matches: 4. The germline CDR1 and CDR2 sequences are DFQATT and SNEGSKA (reference sequence). The CDR3 loop spans 11 amino acids. The DNA of the CDR3 is TGCAGTGCCGGACTAGCCCGCGAGCAGTACTTC. Encoded protein: CSAGLAREQYF.

V and J are TRBV11-1 and TRBJ2-3; tentatively, D is TRBD2 (6 bases). V was pared by 5 bases and J by 0 bases, with 12 bases between. CDR3 length: 15 residues. The germline V gene has CDR1 SGHAT and CDR2 FQDESV (reference sequence). CDR3 in DNA: TGTGCCAGCAGCAGGTCGGGGGTTAGCACAGATACGCAGTATTTT. Encoded protein: CASSRSGVSTDTQYF.

This clone was counted ten times or more. The chain recombines TRBV7-2 with TRBJ1-1; D remains ambiguous. With 6 bases removed from V and 1 base from J, the gap between germline ends came to 12 bases. CDR3 size: 14 residues. The germline V gene encodes CDR1 SGHTA and CDR2 FQGNSA. CDR3 amino acids: CASRSVEKNTEAFF. CDR3 bases: TGTGCCAGCAGGAGTGTGGAGAAGAACACTGAAGCTTTCTTT.

There are a few counts of this clone. The V call is TRBV19, the J call TRBJ2-6; 8 bases map to TRBD1. V trimming: 6 bases; J trimming: 0 bases; junction bases outside the gene matches: 4. CDR1 is LNHDA and CDR2 is SQIVND in the germline V gene (reference sequence). The CDR3 contains 16 residues. CDR3 DNA sequence: TGTGCCAGTAGGGGGACAGGACACTCTGGGGCCAACGTCCTGACTTTC. Protein: CASRGTGHSGANVLTF.

This chain connects TRBV19 to TRBJ1-4; 8 bases line up with TRBD1. The CDR3 has 14 residues. V gave up 10 bases and J gave up 3 bases; unmatched junction bases: 7. Germline loops: CDR1 LNHDA, CDR2 SQIVND (reference sequence). DNA of the CDR3: TGTGCCACAGAGCCGGGACAGGCTAATGAAAAACTGTTTTTT. Protein sequence: CATEPGQANEKLFF.

The V call is TRBV5-1, the J call TRBJ2-5, with 9 bases fitting TRBD1. The CDR3 totals 15 residues. CDR1 and CDR2 (germline): SGHRS, YFSETQ. Trimming removed 2 bases from V and 2 bases from J; junction bases left unmatched: 4. In nucleotides, the CDR3 is TGCGCCAGCAGCTTAGGGACAGGGCATCAAGAGACCCAGTACTTC. It is translated as CASSLGTGHQETQYF. Variable domain in full (rest from reference TRBV5-1 and TRBJ2-5): KAGVTQTPRYLIKTRGQQVTLSCSPISGHRSVSWYQQTPGQGLQFLFEYFSETQRNKGNFPGRFSGRQFSNSRSEMNVSTLELGDSALYLCASSLGTGHQETQYFGPGTRLLVL.

This clone was seen many times. CDR3 residues: CASSQDRRDYEQYF. In DNA form, the CDR3 reads TGCGCCAGCAGCCAAGACCGCCGGGACTACGAGCAGTACTTC. This chain joins TRBV4-3 and TRBJ2-7; a possible D gene is TRBD2 (5 bases). The germline V and J ends were trimmed by 0 bases and 3 bases, with 9 bases remaining between them. Germline CDR1 LGHNA, CDR2 YSLEER. The CDR3 loop spans 14 amino acids.

This clone was seen more than once but under ten times. This chain links TRBV30 with TRBJ1-2, with D hard to call. The CDR3 sequence is 15 residues long. Germline loops: CDR1 GTSNPN, CDR2 SVGIG (reference sequence). Deletions cut 2 bases from V and 4 bases from J, with 17 bases between. CDR3: CAWSQNRELIYGYTF. CDR3 bases: TGTGCCTGGAGTCAAAATCGGGAGTTAATCTATGGCTACACCTTC.

The V call is TRBV5-1, the J call TRBJ2-7, with D perhaps matching TRBD2 (5 bases). Trimming cost V 0 bases and J 3 bases, with 13 bases left between them. Germline-derived CDR1 and CDR2 are SGHRS and YFSETQ. The CDR3 covers 15 residues. CDR3 DNA sequence: TGCGCCAGCAGCTTGGAGGAGGCCCGCCGCTACGAGCAGTACTTC. This codes for CASSLEEARRYEQYF.

This clone has only a few counts. The gene calls are TRBV9 and TRBJ2-7, with 9 bases aligning to TRBD1. V dropped 4 bases and J dropped 5; count of bases not matched to a gene: 10. Germline V gene data show CDR1 as SGDLS and CDR2 as YYNGEE. This CDR3 has 15 residues. CDR3 nucleotides: TGTGCCAGCAGCTTGAGCGGGACAGGGAAGCACGAGCAGTACTTC. Translating gives CASSLSGTGKHEQYF. Using reference TRBV9 and TRBJ2-7 for the parts outside the CDR3, the full variable domain is DSGVTQTPKHLITATGQRVTLRCSPRSGDLSVYWYQQSLDQGLQFLIQYYNGEERAKGNILERFSAQQFPDLHSELNLSSLELGDSALYFCASSLSGTGKHEQYFGPGTRLTVT.

CDR3 sequence (DNA): TGTGCCAGCAGCTTAGCTCGGGAGACCCAGTACTTC. Translation gives CASSLARETQYF. The gene calls are TRBV7-2 and TRBJ2-5; D gene ambiguous. Trimming pared 0 bases from V and 5 bases from J, leaving 4 bases between. Germline V gene data show CDR1 as SGHTA and CDR2 as FQGNSA. This CDR3 region has 12 residues.

This clone was observed a few times. Other nucleotide sequences from this sample produce the same CDR3. The chain combines TRBV7-2 with TRBJ2-7; 7 bases map to TRBD1. CDR1 and CDR2 from the germline V gene are SGHTA and FQGNSA. CDR3 size: 13 residues. The V segment lost 5 bases and the J segment 5 bases; nucleotides outside the gene matches: 6. The CDR3 nucleotides are TGTGCCAGCAGCCTCGACAGGGATCACGAGCAGTACTTC. It encodes CASSLDRDHEQYF.

The gene calls are TRBV6-5 and TRBJ2-5; TRBD2 aligns across 10 bases. The tail of the sequence fits TRBJ2-7 better, so the J call may be wrong. There are 14 residues in the CDR3. Looked up from germline, CDR1 is MNHEY and CDR2 is SVGAGI. The CDR3 sequence is CASSASGGGYEQYF. The CDR3 region has the DNA TGTGCCAGCAGTGCTAGCGGGGGAGGCTACGAGCAGTACTTC.

This chain uses TRBV28 with TRBJ2-3, with D maybe TRBD2 (6 bases). CDR3 length: 16 residues. V lost 5 bases, J lost 1 base, and 16 bases lay in between. Germline CDR1 reads MDHEN; CDR2 reads SYDVKM. CDR3 sequence reads: CASSPRRGSGTDTQYF. The CDR3 DNA sequence: TGTGCCAGCAGTCCGAGGCGGGGTAGCGGCACAGATACGCAGTATTTT.

This clone has at least ten counts. The chain employs TRBV28 and TRBJ2-1; TRBD1 might be the D (5 bases). The V gene lost 8 bases and the J gene lost 8 bases, with 13 bases spanning the gap. This CDR3 comprises 12 residues. From germline, CDR1 is MDHEN and CDR2 SYDVKM. The CDR3 bases are TGTGCCAGCGACAGTCCAAGGGATGAGCAGTTCTTC. Its protein is CASDSPRDEQFF.

This clone was seen a handful of times. The genes are TRBV4-1 and TRBJ2-7; TRBD2 agrees at 8 bases. The CDR3 loop spans 17 amino acids. CDR1 is MGHRA and CDR2 is YSYEKL in the germline V gene. V was pared by 2 bases and J by 6 bases, with 15 bases of the junction left unmatched. CDR3 sequence reads: CASSQPPGRGGALEQYF. The CDR3 DNA sequence: TGCGCCAGCAGCCAACCCCCCGGGAGGGGGGGGGCCCTCGAGCAGTACTTC.

CDR3 amino acids: CASSLDRRNTEAFF. The CDR3 DNA reads as TGTGCCAGCAGCTTAGACAGAAGGAACACTGAAGCTTTCTTT. This chain links TRBV11-3 with TRBJ1-1; D not resolved. The length of the CDR3 is 14 residues. The germline V gene encodes CDR1 SGHNT and CDR2 YENEEA. Trimming removed 0 bases from V and 1 base from J, with 6 bases in between.

This clone was counted only a few times. This chain connects TRBV7-2 to TRBJ2-3; 9 positions agree with TRBD1. CDR1 is SGHTA, CDR2 FQGNSA, per germline. This CDR3 spans 16 amino acids. Trimming cost V 1 base and J 2 bases; bases outside gene matches: 4. The CDR3 coding sequence is TGTGCCAGCAGCTTAGGAAGGGACAGGGCCACAGATACGCAGTATTTT. Its protein is CASSLGRDRATDTQYF. The complete variable domain, with remaining parts taken from reference TRBV7-2 and TRBJ2-3, reads GAGVSQSPSNKVTEKGKDVELRCDPISGHTALYWYRQSLGQGLEFLIYFQGNSAPDKSGLPSDRFSAERTGGSVSTLTIQRTQQEDSAVYLCASSLGRDRATDTQYFGPGTRLTVL.